This record concerns one T cell receptor beta chain sequence. The data stem from a study of T cells in Graves' hyperthyroidism and ophthalmopathy. The CDR3 is made up of 15 amino acids. Germline lookup yields CDR1 MDHEN and CDR2 SYDVKM. The J segment lost 8 bases and the V segment lost 6 bases, leaving 14 bases of the junction unmatched. It was RNA transcripts that yielded the amplified TCR beta CDR3 regions. The HTBI set primed first-round TCR CDR3 RT-PCR. TCRdb redid the calling of the multiplex PCR reads with MiXCR, one entry per CDR3 protein. The data contain hundreds of thousands of distinct CDR3 sequences, around 13% of them singletons.

The receptor comes from a middle-aged woman with Graves' ophthalmopathy. The gene calls are TRBV28 and TRBJ1-1; 8 bases match TRBD1. Sequences were obtained from blood. CDR3 loop: CASSQLQTGAGEAFF. The CDR3, as DNA: TGTGCCAGCAGCCAGCTCCAGACAGGGGCGGGGGAAGCTTTCTTT. Supplemented by reference TRBV28 and TRBJ1-1, the full variable domain reads DVKVTQSSRYLVKRTGEKVFLECVQDMDHENMFWYRQDPGLGLRLIYFSYDVKMKEKGDIPEGYSVSREKKERFSLILESASTNQTSMYLCASSQLQTGAGEAFFGQGTRLTVV.